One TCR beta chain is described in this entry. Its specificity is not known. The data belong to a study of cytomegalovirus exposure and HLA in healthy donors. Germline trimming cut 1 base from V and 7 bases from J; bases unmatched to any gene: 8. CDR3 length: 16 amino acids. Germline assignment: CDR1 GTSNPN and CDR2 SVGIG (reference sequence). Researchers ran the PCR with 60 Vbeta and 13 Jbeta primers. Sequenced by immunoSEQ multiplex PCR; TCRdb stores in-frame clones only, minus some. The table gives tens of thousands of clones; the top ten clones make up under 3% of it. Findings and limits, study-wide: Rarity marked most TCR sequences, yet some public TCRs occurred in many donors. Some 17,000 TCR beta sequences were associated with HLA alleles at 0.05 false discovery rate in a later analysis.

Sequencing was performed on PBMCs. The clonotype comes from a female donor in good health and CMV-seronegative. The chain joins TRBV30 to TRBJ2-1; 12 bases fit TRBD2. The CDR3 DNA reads TGTGCCTGGAGTGCCCCCCTAGCGGGGGGGCTAAATGAGCAGTTCTTC. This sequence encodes CAWSAPLAGGLNEQFF.